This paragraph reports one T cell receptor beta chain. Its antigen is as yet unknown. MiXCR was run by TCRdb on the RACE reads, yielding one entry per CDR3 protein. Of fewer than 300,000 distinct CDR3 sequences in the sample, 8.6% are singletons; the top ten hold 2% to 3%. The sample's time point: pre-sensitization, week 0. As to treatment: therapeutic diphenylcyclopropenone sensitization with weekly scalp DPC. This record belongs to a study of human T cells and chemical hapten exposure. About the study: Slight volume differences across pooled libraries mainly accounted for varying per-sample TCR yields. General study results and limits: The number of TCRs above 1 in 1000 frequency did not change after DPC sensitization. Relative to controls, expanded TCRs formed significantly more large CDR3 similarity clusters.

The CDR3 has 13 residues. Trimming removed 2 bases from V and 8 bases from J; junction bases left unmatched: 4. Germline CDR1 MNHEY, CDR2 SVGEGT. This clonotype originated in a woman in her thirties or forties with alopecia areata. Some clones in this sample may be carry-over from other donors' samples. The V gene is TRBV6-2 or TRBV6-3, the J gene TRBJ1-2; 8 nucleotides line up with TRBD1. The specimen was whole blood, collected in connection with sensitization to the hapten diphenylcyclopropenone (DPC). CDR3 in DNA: TGTGCCAGCAGTTACGGGACAGGCAACGGCTACACCTTC. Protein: CASSYGTGNGYTF.